This T cell receptor (beta chain) was observed in a study of radiotherapy plus CTLA-4 blockade in lung cancer. Chemo-refractory metastatic non-small-cell lung cancer patients received focal radiation with ipilimumab CTLA-4 blockade. Produced via immunoSEQ multiplex PCR; TCRdb's table is partial and in-frame only. Here the sample spans some 64,000 clones, 77% being singletons. Germline V gene sequence: CDR1 KGHSH, CDR2 LQKENI. The CDR3 runs to 14 residues. V dropped 5 bases and J dropped 3 bases, with 14 bases sitting between them. This material consisted of peripheral blood, taken from a patient treated with radiotherapy plus ipilimumab. This TCR came from a human donor with non-small cell lung cancer who had a complete response to radiotherapy plus ipilimumab. The V call is TRBV18, the J call TRBJ2-7; D might be TRBD1 or TRBD2, each matching 5 bases. CDR3 nucleotides: TGTGCCAGCTCAACTCCGGGACGGAACTACGAGCAGTACTTC. Amino acid sequence: CASSTPGRNYEQYF. Variable domain in full (rest from reference TRBV18 and TRBJ2-7): NAGVMQNPRHLVRRRGQEARLRCSPMKGHSHVYWYRQLPEEGLKFMVYLQKENIIDESGMPKERFSAEFPKEGPSILRIQQVVRGDSAAYFCASSTPGRNYEQYFGPGTRLTVT.